A selection of T cell receptor beta chains follows, all from one sample in a study of shared clonotypes between healthy human individuals. Produced via immunoSEQ multiplex PCR; TCRdb's table is partial and in-frame only. The sample has around 1.4 million clones; 97% to 99% are singletons. Source material: naive CD4+ T cells sorted from blood. The receptors originated from a man aged 30-40 years in good health. The CDR3 runs from the conserved cysteine through the conserved F or W. Fields, in order: clone size, V gene, J gene, D gene, CDR3 DNA, CDR3 protein. A D gene is named only where the DNA matches it firmly. Clone sizes are given selectively: once, few, many, or a class where the clone is expanded.

>-|TRBV5-1|TRBJ2-7|TRBD1
TGCGCCAGCAGCCACGGGACAGCAACCCTCGAGCAGTACTTC
CASSHGTATLEQYF
>-|TRBV2|TRBJ2-3|TRBD2
TGTGCCAGCAGTGATGCTAGCGGGAGTCTCGATACGCAGTATTTT
CASSDASGSLDTQYF
>-|TRBV5-1|TRBJ1-1|TRBD1
TGCGCCAGCAGCTCCCCGGACAGGGGCGACACTGAAGCTTTCTTT
CASSSPDRGDTEAFF
>-|TRBV11-3|TRBJ2-3|-
TGTGCCAGCAGCTTAGGCGGTACTAGCACAGATACGCAGTATTTT
CASSLGGTSTDTQYF
>-|TRBV9|TRBJ2-1|-
TGTGCCAGCAGCGTAGGCCTGGGCTACAATGAGCAGTTCTTC
CASSVGLGYNEQFF
>-|TRBV5-1|TRBJ2-2|-
TGCGCCAGCAGCTTGGATGGCAGGAGCGCAGACACCGGGGAGCTGTTTTTT
CASSLDGRSADTGELFF
>-|TRBV28|TRBJ2-2|-
TGTGCCAGCAGTTTAGGGTACACCGGGGAGCTGTTTTTT
CASSLGYTGELFF
>-|TRBV5-1|TRBJ1-1|TRBD1
TGCGCCAGCAGCTCGCGGAGGGGACAGAGGAACACTGAAGCTTTCTTT
CASSSRRGQRNTEAFF
>-|TRBV7-6|TRBJ2-1|-
TGTGCCAGCAGCTCACTAGTAACCTACAATGAGCAGTTCTTC
CASSSLVTYNEQFF
>once|TRBV10-2|TRBJ2-1|-
TGCGCCAGCATCTCCTCGTCGGCTAGGGAGCAGTTCTTC
CASISSSAREQFF
>-|TRBV5-5|TRBJ2-2|TRBD2
TGTGCCAGCAGCTTAGCGGGAGATACCACCGGGGAGCTGTTTTTT
CASSLAGDTTGELFF
>-|TRBV27|TRBJ2-1|TRBD2
TGTGCCAGCAGTCTCGGCACGGGACTACCACCGATCTCCTACAATGAGCAGTTCTTC
CASSLGTGLPPISYNEQFF
>-|TRBV19|TRBJ2-1|TRBD2
TGTGCCAGTAGTACCCCTAGCGGGAGTTTGTCAAATGAGCAGTTCTTC
CASSTPSGSLSNEQFF
>-|TRBV5-6|TRBJ1-1|-
TGTGCCAGCAGCTTGGCCGGAGCAGGGGTGAACACTGAAGCTTTCTTT
CASSLAGAGVNTEAFF
>-|TRBV9|TRBJ2-1|-
TGTGCCAGCAGCCCCCCGGGCGGAGGACTTACTAGAAATGTCTTCTACAATGAGCAGTTCTTC
CASSPPGGGLTRNVFYNEQFF
>-|TRBV14|TRBJ2-2|-
TGTGCCAGCAGCCATAAGACCCGACCCTCCAACACCGGGGAGCTGTTTTTT
CASSHKTRPSNTGELFF
>-|TRBV29-1|TRBJ2-3|-
TGCAGCGTTGAACCAGCGGGTACAGACACAGATACGCAGTATTTT
CSVEPAGTDTDTQYF
>-|TRBV18|TRBJ1-1|-
TGTGCCAGCTCATTACGGAGGGCCGGGGTGAACACTGAAGCTTTCTTT
CASSLRRAGVNTEAFF
>-|TRBV5-1|TRBJ2-5|TRBD2
TGCGCCAGCAGCTCAAGGACTAGCGGAGAGTCGGAGACCCAGTACTTC
CASSSRTSGESETQYF
>once|TRBV25-1|TRBJ2-5|-
TGTGCCAGCAGTGAATATGTGACCCAGTACTTC
CASSEYVTQYF
>-|TRBV6-4|TRBJ2-3|-
TGTGCCAGCAGTGGACTAGGAGGCACAGATACGCAGTATTTT
CASSGLGGTDTQYF
>-|TRBV9|TRBJ1-4|TRBD1
TGTGCCAGCAGCCCTAGGGACAGCCCGAATGAAAAACTGTTTTTT
CASSPRDSPNEKLFF
>once|TRBV6-1|TRBJ2-1|-
TGTGCCAGCAAAGGGTACCCAGGCAACAATGAGCAGTTCTTC
CASKGYPGNNEQFF
>-|TRBV5-1|TRBJ2-7|TRBD2
TGCGCCAGCAGCTCGGGGGGAGGTTCCTACGAGCAGTACTTC
CASSSGGGSYEQYF
>-|TRBV2|TRBJ1-4|-
TGTGCCAGCAAAAGGGGAACTAATGAAAAACTGTTTTTT
CASKRGTNEKLFF
>-|TRBV2|TRBJ1-3|TRBD1
TGTGCCAGCATTTCGGACAGGCTCTCTGGAAACACCATATATTTT
CASISDRLSGNTIYF
>-|TRBV5-6|TRBJ2-5|TRBD1
TGTGCCAGCAGCACCAGGACAGGGTCGGTTGAGACCCAGTACTTC
CASSTRTGSVETQYF
>-|TRBV4-1|TRBJ2-7|-
TGCGCCAGCAGCCAGTCCGGGGACGAGCAGTACTTC
CASSQSGDEQYF
>once|TRBV5-6|TRBJ2-7|TRBD2
TGTGCCAGCAGCCGAGCGGGAAGCTACGAGCAGTACTTC
CASSRAGSYEQYF
>-|TRBV30|TRBJ2-1|TRBD2
TGTGCCTGGAGTGTAATACGGGGGGGAACTGAGCAGTTCTTC
CAWSVIRGGTEQFF
>-|TRBV2|TRBJ1-2|-
TGTGCCAGCACCCTGGAGAGGGAAACTGGCTACACCTTC
CASTLERETGYTF
>-|TRBV18|TRBJ1-5|-
TGTGCCAGCTCACTCGCGGGGGCAGGGGCTCAGCCCCAGCATTTT
CASSLAGAGAQPQHF
>-|TRBV7-9|TRBJ1-1|TRBD1
TGTGCCAGCACCTCCGGGACAGTAAGTTGGACTGAAGCTTTCTTT
CASTSGTVSWTEAFF
>-|TRBV21-1|TRBJ1-5|-
TGTGCCAGCAGCAAAGCGAGGGGGACCCATCAGCCCCAGCATTTT
CASSKARGTHQPQHF
>once|TRBV28|TRBJ1-5|-
TGTGCCAGCAGTTTGGTGAATCAGCCCCAGCATTTT
CASSLVNQPQHF
>-|TRBV19|TRBJ2-7|TRBD2
TGTGCCAGTAGAACTAGCGGGACATTCGACGAGCAGTACTTC
CASRTSGTFDEQYF
>-|TRBV6-1|TRBJ2-7|TRBD2
TGTGCCAGCAGCGCTACTAGCGGAGCTTCCTACGAGCAGTACTTC
CASSATSGASYEQYF
>-|TRBV29-1|TRBJ2-3|TRBD2
TGCAGCGTTGGACAACTAGCGAGAGATACGCAGTATTTT
CSVGQLARDTQYF
>-|TRBV18|TRBJ2-5|TRBD2
TGTGCCAGCTCAGCCCTAGCGGGAGCGCAAGAGACCCAGTACTTC
CASSALAGAQETQYF
>-|TRBV29-1|TRBJ2-2|TRBD2
TGCAGCGGCCCCGATGGGGGACTAGCGGGAGGGTACACCGGGGAGCTGTTTTTT
CSGPDGGLAGGYTGELFF
>once|TRBV19|TRBJ2-1|-
TGTGCCAGTAGTATAGGGGGGACATTTTATGAGCAGTTCTTC
CASSIGGTFYEQFF
>-|TRBV9|TRBJ2-3|-
TGTGCCAGCAGCGTGCAAAATGGGAATACGCAGTATTTT
CASSVQNGNTQYF
>-|TRBV19|TRBJ1-1|TRBD1
TGTGCCAGTACTAAAACAGGGGGACTCACTGAAGCTTTCTTT
CASTKTGGLTEAFF
>-|TRBV27|TRBJ2-1|TRBD2
TGTGCCAGCATTTCCTTAGCGGGAGGCCGGGATGAGCAGTTCTTC
CASISLAGGRDEQFF
>-|TRBV4-1|TRBJ1-1|-
TGCGCCAGCAGCCAAGTTGAGAGACACACTGAAGCTTTCTTT
CASSQVERHTEAFF
>-|TRBV18|TRBJ1-4|-
TGTGCCAGCTCACCCCGGGACCCTGGAATCAAACTGTTTTTT
CASSPRDPGIKLFF
>-|TRBV11-2|TRBJ2-3|-
TGTGCCAGCAGCCCCATCGGGGTTGGTGGGACAGATACGCAGTATTTT
CASSPIGVGGTDTQYF
>-|TRBV18|TRBJ1-2|-
TGTGCCAGCTCACCACCGGGACACCGGAATGGCTACACCTTC
CASSPPGHRNGYTF
>-|TRBV2|TRBJ2-1|TRBD2
TGTGCCAGCAGTTTTAGCGGGAGCTCCTACAATGAGCAGTTCTTC
CASSFSGSSYNEQFF
>-|TRBV5-1|TRBJ2-7|-
TGCGCCAGCAGCTTCAGGGGAGATTACTACGAGCAGTACTTC
CASSFRGDYYEQYF